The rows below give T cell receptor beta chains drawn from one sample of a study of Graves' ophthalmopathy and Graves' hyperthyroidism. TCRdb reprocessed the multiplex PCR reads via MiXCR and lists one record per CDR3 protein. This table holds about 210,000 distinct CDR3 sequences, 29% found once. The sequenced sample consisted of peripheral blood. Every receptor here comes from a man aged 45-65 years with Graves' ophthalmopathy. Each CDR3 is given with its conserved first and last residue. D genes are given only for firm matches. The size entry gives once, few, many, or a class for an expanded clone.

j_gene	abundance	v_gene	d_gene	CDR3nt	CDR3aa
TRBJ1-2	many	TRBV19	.	TGTGCCAGTAGTATCCCAGACAGAAACTATGGCTACACCTTC	CASSIPDRNYGYTF
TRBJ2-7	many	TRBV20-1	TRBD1	TGCAGTGCTAGGACCGGGACAGGGACCTACGAGCAGTACTTC	CSARTGTGTYEQYF
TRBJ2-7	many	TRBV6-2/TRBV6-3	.	TGTGCCAGCAATAGAGAGCCAGCCTGGGGCGAGCAGTACTTC	CASNREPAWGEQYF
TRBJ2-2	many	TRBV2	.	TGTGCCAGCAGTGAATGGGTGGGGCAGGACCACACCGGGGAGCTGTTTTTT	CASSEWVGQDHTGELFF
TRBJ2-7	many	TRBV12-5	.	TGTGCTAGTGGTTTGGGGGGACAAGCCTACGAGCAGTACTTC	CASGLGGQAYEQYF
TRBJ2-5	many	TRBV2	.	TGTGCCAGCAGTGAAGCCGGACTGATCCAAGAGACCCAGTACTTC	CASSEAGLIQETQYF
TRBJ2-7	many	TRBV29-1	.	TGCAGCGTTGAAGTTTCTAGCAGCTACGAGCAGTACTTC	CSVEVSSSYEQYF
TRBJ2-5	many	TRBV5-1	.	TGCGCCAGCAGCTTGGTTGGGACCTCGGAGACCCAGTACTTC	CASSLVGTSETQYF
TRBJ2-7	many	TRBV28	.	TGTGCCAGCAGTCGCACGGACAAATATTACGAGCAGTACTTC	CASSRTDKYYEQYF
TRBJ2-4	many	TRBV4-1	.	TGCGCCAGCAGCCACCCGCCCCGGGACGGGAAAAACATTCAGTACTTC	CASSHPPRDGKNIQYF